This TCR beta chain is from a study of technical replicates of blood from several donors. TCRdb keeps only in-frame clones here, not all; method: immunoSEQ multiplex PCR. The sample carries roughly 12,000 clones, almost 95% recorded once. Germline CDR1 MNHEY, CDR2 SMNVEV (reference sequence). The CDR3 is made up of 14 amino acids. Trimming took 6 bases from V and 6 from J; bases not matched to a gene: 5. The chain joins TRBV27 to TRBJ2-7, with 13 bases matching TRBD2. The TCR was taken from a human donor in good health. Sequencing used PBMCs. The CDR3 DNA follows: TGTGCCAGCAGCACTAGCGGGAGGGTAGGCGAGCAGTACTTC. Translation: CASSTSGRVGEQYF.